The 25 T cell receptor beta chains below were found in one sample sequenced in a study of T cell changes during pregnancy in multiple sclerosis. This table comes from immunoSEQ multiplex PCR, and its TCRdb copy is limited to in-frame clones, with some not included. The profile shows 91,000 or so clones, approximately 92% of them singletons. The source material was peripheral blood, sampled after pregnancy. These receptors all come from a female donor with multiple sclerosis, enrolled in a pregnancy study.

J is TRBJ1-2 and V is TRBV4-1; D is unresolved. With 0 bases removed from V and 7 bases from J, the gap between germline ends came to 21 bases. Per the germline V gene, CDR1 is MGHRA and CDR2 is YSYEKL. The CDR3 extends over 17 amino acids. The CDR3 sequence: CASSQDLEKKRYGGYTF. The DNA for the CDR3 is TGCGCCAGCAGCCAAGATTTAGAAAAAAAACGGTATGGTGGCTACACCTTC.

V is TRBV6-5 and J is TRBJ2-7; TRBD1 aligns across 9 bases. V trimming: 3 bases; J trimming: 3 bases; junction bases outside the gene matches: 9. The length of the CDR3 is 16 residues. Germline V CDR1 and CDR2: MNHEY, SVGAGI. The CDR3 sequence: CASSYGSTGGFYEQYF. The CDR3 DNA reads TGTGCCAGCAGTTATGGTTCGACAGGGGGTTTCTACGAGCAGTACTTC.

The chain employs TRBV7-3 and TRBJ1-1; D might be TRBD1 (6 bases). The CDR3 has 13 residues. V shed 5 bases and J shed 4 bases, with 11 bases lying between them. Germline CDR1 and CDR2: SGHTA and FQGTGA. The CDR3 coding sequence is TGTGCCAGCAGCGCCCAGGGGAGCACTGAAGCTTTCTTT. Its protein product is CASSAQGSTEAFF.

J is TRBJ2-1 and V is TRBV4-2; 9 bases map to TRBD2. CDR3 length: 14 amino acids. The ends lost 2 bases at V and 6 bases at J; junction bases unmatched: 2. CDR1 and CDR2 (germline): LGHNA, YNFKEQ. DNA of the CDR3: TGTGCCAGCAGCCAACCGGGACTAGCCAATGAGCAGTTCTTC. As protein: CASSQPGLANEQFF.

The rearrangement uses TRBV5-6 and TRBJ1-1; the D is unclear. Germline CDR1 and CDR2: SGHDT and YYEEEE. V was cut by 5 bases and J by 4 bases, with 12 bases left in between. The CDR3 length is 13 residues. In DNA form, the CDR3 reads TGTGCCAGCAGGACACCCTATGGCACTGAAGCTTTCTTT. Amino acids: CASRTPYGTEAFF.

The chain is built from TRBV27 and TRBJ2-7, with TRBD1 as a possible D gene (5 bases). V was trimmed by 1 base and J by 5 bases, leaving 15 bases between them. Germline V lookup: CDR1 MNHEY, CDR2 SMNVEV (reference sequence). The CDR3 length is 15 residues. CDR3 coding DNA: TGTGCCAGCAGTTTATGGGGCCCTCTACCAAACGAGCAGTACTTC. As protein: CASSLWGPLPNEQYF.

This chain links TRBV18 with TRBJ2-7; 9 bases map to TRBD2. Trimming removed 3 bases from V and 0 bases from J; junction bases left unmatched: 6. This CDR3 has 16 residues. Per the germline V gene, CDR1 is KGHSH and CDR2 is LQKENI. The CDR3: CASSPLAGATSYEQYF. The CDR3 DNA reads TGTGCCAGCTCACCTTTAGCGGGAGCGACCTCCTACGAGCAGTACTTC.

The chain uses TRBV7-3 and TRBJ2-7; D is undetermined. The CDR3 extends over 11 amino acids. Germline V gene sequence: CDR1 SGHTA, CDR2 FQGTGA. With 5 bases removed from V and 10 bases from J, the gap between germline ends came to 12 bases. The DNA for the CDR3 is TGTGCCAGCAGCATACGACAAGTACAGTACTTC. As protein: CASSIRQVQYF.

V gene TRBV30 combines with J gene TRBJ1-6, with D perhaps TRBD1 (6 bases). This CDR3 has 17 residues. V lost 2 bases and J 2 bases, leaving 16 bases between the germline ends. Per germline, CDR1 GTSNPN and CDR2 SVGIG (reference sequence). The CDR3 DNA is TGTGCCTGGAGTCTCGAGGGGGTTTGGACCTATAATTCACCCCTCCACTTT. The encoded protein is CAWSLEGVWTYNSPLHF.

DNA of the CDR3: TGCGCCAGCAGCTGCCCGCTAGCGTTCTTTTACGAGCAGTACTTC. Translating it yields CASSCPLAFFYEQYF. The genes are TRBV5-1 and TRBJ2-7; D might be TRBD2 (6 bases). Germline V CDR1 and CDR2: SGHRS, YFSETQ. V shed 3 bases and J shed 4 bases, with 17 bases lying between them. CDR3 length: 15 residues.

The chain uses TRBV5-1 and TRBJ1-5; D ambiguous. The CDR3 totals 17 residues. Germline V gene sequence: CDR1 SGHRS, CDR2 YFSETQ. Trimming cost V 0 bases and J 2 bases, with 15 bases left between them. DNA for the CDR3: TGCGCCAGCAGCTTGGTCCCGCCGTCGAGTGGCAATCAGCCCCAGCATTTT. Protein product: CASSLVPPSSGNQPQHF. The entire variable domain, with the rest obtained from reference TRBV5-1 and TRBJ1-5, is as follows: KAGVTQTPRYLIKTRGQQVTLSCSPISGHRSVSWYQQTPGQGLQFLFEYFSETQRNKGNFPGRFSGRQFSNSRSEMNVSTLELGDSALYLCASSLVPPSSGNQPQHFGDGTRLSIL.

This clone has a single count. The J gene is TRBJ2-2, the V gene TRBV15; TRBD2 might be the D (6 bases). Trimming removed 8 bases at V and 5 bases at J, with 21 bases between. The CDR3 is 16 amino acids. The germline CDR1 and CDR2 sequences are LNHNV and YYDKDF (reference sequence). This CDR3 reads CATRGRLKGKTGELFF. The CDR3 nucleotides read TGTGCCACCCGGGGGAGGCTCAAGGGAAAGACCGGGGAGCTGTTTTTT.

The V gene is TRBV18, the J gene TRBJ2-1; TRBD2 matches at 9 bases. This CDR3 contains 16 residues. Germline V gene lookup returns CDR1 KGHSH and CDR2 LQKENI. The V segment lost 1 base and the J segment 8 bases; nucleotides outside the gene matches: 9. CDR3 sequence reads: CASSPRSSGGSDEQFF. The CDR3 DNA reads TGTGCCAGCTCACCACGTTCCAGCGGGGGGAGTGATGAGCAGTTCTTC.

The chain combines TRBV7-2 with TRBJ1-2; unclear D gene. Germline CDR1 reads SGHTA; CDR2 reads FQGNSA. The CDR3 sequence is 12 residues long. Between the trimmed V and J ends, which lost 6 bases and 6 bases, there was a span of 11 bases. The DNA of the CDR3 is TGTGCCAGCAGGTTGGAGGTCCATGGCTACACCTTC. Amino acid sequence: CASRLEVHGYTF. Full variable domain (remainder filled in from reference TRBV7-2 and TRBJ1-2): GAGVSQSPSNKVTEKGKDVELRCDPISGHTALYWYRQSLGQGLEFLIYFQGNSAPDKSGLPSDRFSAERTGGSVSTLTIQRTQQEDSAVYLCASRLEVHGYTFGSGTRLTVV.

The rearrangement uses TRBV2 and TRBJ2-2, with D unclear. The CDR3 is 15 amino acids. Per germline, CDR1 SNHLY and CDR2 FYNNEI. V was cut by 1 base and J by 5 bases, with 11 bases left in between. CDR3 sequence (DNA): TGTGCCAGCAGTGAAGGGCTTGTAAAGACCGGGGAGCTGTTTTTT. Amino acid sequence: CASSEGLVKTGELFF.

The rearrangement links TRBV5-6 to TRBJ2-7; D may be TRBD1 (6 bases). Between the trimmed V and J ends, which lost 3 bases and 4 bases, there was a span of 11 bases. Germline V CDR1 and CDR2: SGHDT, YYEEEE. This CDR3 contains 13 residues. The CDR3 sequence is CASSSWDIYEQYF. The CDR3 region has the DNA TGTGCCAGCAGCTCGTGGGACATATACGAGCAGTACTTC.

The J gene is TRBJ1-1, the V gene TRBV9, with D uncertain. Trimming shortened V by 0 bases and J by 2 bases, and 5 bases separated the two germline ends. Germline lookup yields CDR1 SGDLS and CDR2 YYNGEE. The CDR3 loop spans 13 amino acids. The CDR3 here is CASSVAPNTEAFF. The CDR3 DNA is TGTGCCAGCAGCGTAGCTCCCAACACTGAAGCTTTCTTT.

V and J are TRBV29-1 and TRBJ2-1; TRBD1 aligns across 8 bases. The CDR3 length is 13 residues. Germline V CDR1 and CDR2: SQVTM, ANQGSEA. V lost 3 bases to trimming and J lost 6 bases; unmatched junction nucleotides: 4. The CDR3 DNA reads TGCAGCGTTGACGGTACAGGGGGCAATGAGCAGTTCTTC. It encodes CSVDGTGGNEQFF.

The chain carries TRBV5-1 and TRBJ1-1; 8 bases agree with TRBD1. V was clipped by 4 bases and J by 0 bases; unmatched bases: 8. Germline lookup yields CDR1 SGHRS and CDR2 YFSETQ. The CDR3 length is 16 residues. CDR3 region: CASSPGQGELNTEAFF. Here the CDR3 DNA reads TGCGCCAGCAGCCCCGGACAGGGAGAGTTGAACACTGAAGCTTTCTTT.

V gene TRBV7-3 combines with J gene TRBJ1-1; D may be TRBD1 (5 bases). The germline CDR1 and CDR2 sequences are SGHTA and FQGTGA. The V gene lost 0 bases and the J gene lost 3 bases, with 11 bases spanning the gap. There are 15 residues in the CDR3. CDR3 loop: CASSLTGAPDTEAFF. CDR3 nucleotide sequence: TGTGCCAGCAGCTTAACAGGGGCTCCAGACACTGAAGCTTTCTTT. Full variable domain (missing parts from reference TRBV7-3 and TRBJ1-1): GAGVSQTPSNKVTEKGKYVELRCDPISGHTALYWYRQSLGQGPEFLIYFQGTGAADDSGLPNDRFFAVRPEGSVSTLKIQRTERGDSAVYLCASSLTGAPDTEAFFGQGTRLTVV.

The CDR3 here is CASSLGPTGGNHYEQYF. The CDR3 nucleotides are TGCGCCAGCAGCTTGGGCCCTACAGGGGGCAATCACTACGAGCAGTACTTC. The chain employs TRBV5-1 and TRBJ2-7; 9 nucleotides line up with TRBD1. The CDR3 contains 17 residues. Germline V gene lookup returns CDR1 SGHRS and CDR2 YFSETQ. The V segment lost 0 bases and the J segment 3 bases; nucleotides outside the gene matches: 10. Together with reference TRBV5-1 and TRBJ2-7, the CDR3 gives the full variable domain: KAGVTQTPRYLIKTRGQQVTLSCSPISGHRSVSWYQQTPGQGLQFLFEYFSETQRNKGNFPGRFSGRQFSNSRSEMNVSTLELGDSALYLCASSLGPTGGNHYEQYFGPGTRLTVT.

The genes are TRBV28 and TRBJ2-7, with D tentatively TRBD2 (6 bases). Germline V gene sequence: CDR1 MDHEN, CDR2 SYDVKM. The CDR3 is made up of 13 amino acids. Trimming stripped 2 bases from V and 2 bases from J, with 7 bases between. The CDR3 spells CASSLAGPYEQYF. The CDR3 nucleotides are TGTGCCAGCAGTTTAGCGGGACCCTACGAGCAGTACTTC. Supplemented by reference TRBV28 and TRBJ2-7, the full variable domain reads DVKVTQSSRYLVKRTGEKVFLECVQDMDHENMFWYRQDPGLGLRLIYFSYDVKMKEKGDIPEGYSVSREKKERFSLILESASTNQTSMYLCASSLAGPYEQYFGPGTRLTVT.

The rearrangement joins TRBV29-1 to TRBJ1-2, with no clear D. CDR1 and CDR2 from the germline V gene are SQVTM and ANQGSEA. There are 12 residues in the CDR3. The ends were cut back, 4 bases at V and 3 bases at J, with 9 bases in the middle. CDR3: CSVGGGHYGYTF. The CDR3 DNA reads as TGCAGCGTTGGAGGAGGGCACTATGGCTACACCTTC.

The rearrangement joins TRBV7-9 to TRBJ1-1; a weak D match, TRBD1 (5 bases). The V gene lost 5 bases and the J gene lost 1 base, with 11 bases spanning the gap. CDR1 SEHNR and CDR2 FQNEAQ come from the germline V gene (reference sequence). The CDR3 is made up of 14 amino acids. CDR3 sequence: CASSGGTANTEAFF. In DNA, the CDR3 is TGTGCCAGCAGCGGGGGGACGGCGAACACTGAAGCTTTCTTT.

This chain links TRBV6-5 with TRBJ1-3, with D uncertain. With 4 bases removed from V and 4 bases from J, the gap between germline ends came to 8 bases. Germline V lookup: CDR1 MNHEY, CDR2 SVGAGI. The CDR3 is 13 residues long. The CDR3, as DNA: TGTGCCAGCAGTTCTCCCCGGGGAAACACCATATATTTT. Translating it yields CASSSPRGNTIYF.